This entry features one T cell receptor (beta chain) sequence. Its target is unknown. The sample has other DNA sequences that encode this CDR3 too. The V end lost 1 base, the J end lost 4 bases, and 8 bases lay between the germline ends. Germline CDR1 and CDR2: SGHTA and FQGNSA. The CDR3 has 14 residues. The data originate from a study of T cell responses to AZD1222 COVID-19 vaccine. Whole-study findings and limits: Donors were chiefly white British, with a greater number of females, and clonal diversity was perhaps underestimated. Only a handful of people who got AZD1222 tested seropositive at baseline. Spike-wide vaccine-associated CD4 TCRs dominated at 160-218 and 743-854.

Some clones are missing from TCRdb's copy, which holds only in-frame ones; the method was immunoSEQ multiplex PCR. In the table there are fewer than 200,000 clones, around 90% of which are singletons. This chain links TRBV7-2 with TRBJ1-5, with unresolved D. Specimen: peripheral blood, collected on day 0 of MenACWY control vaccination. The TCR originated in an adult in good health. CDR3 nucleotides: TGTGCCAGCAGCTTAGTCGGGTCGAATCAGCCCCAGCATTTT. Translated, it gives CASSLVGSNQPQHF.